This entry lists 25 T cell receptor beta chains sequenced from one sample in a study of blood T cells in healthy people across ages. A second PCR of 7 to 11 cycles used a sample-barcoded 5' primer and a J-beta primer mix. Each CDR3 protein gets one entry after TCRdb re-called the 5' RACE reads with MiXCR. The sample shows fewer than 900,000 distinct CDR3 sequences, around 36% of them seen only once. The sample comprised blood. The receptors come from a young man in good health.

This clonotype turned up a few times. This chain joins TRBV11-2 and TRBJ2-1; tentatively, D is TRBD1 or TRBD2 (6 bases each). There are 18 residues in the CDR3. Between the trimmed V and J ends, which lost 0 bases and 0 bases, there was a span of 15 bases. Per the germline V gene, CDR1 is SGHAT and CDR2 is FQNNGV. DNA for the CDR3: TGTGCCAGCAGCTTAGATCGGGACGGGGGCCTCTCCTACAATGAGCAGTTCTTC. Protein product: CASSLDRDGGLSYNEQFF.

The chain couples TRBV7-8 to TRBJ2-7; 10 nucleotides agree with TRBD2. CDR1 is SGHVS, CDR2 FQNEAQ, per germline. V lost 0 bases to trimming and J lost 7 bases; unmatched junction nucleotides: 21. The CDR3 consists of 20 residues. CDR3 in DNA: TGTGCCAGCAGCTTAGCGCCCTATCAGCGGGGGGGGAGCTCCTACAATGAGCAGTACTTC. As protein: CASSLAPYQRGGSSYNEQYF.

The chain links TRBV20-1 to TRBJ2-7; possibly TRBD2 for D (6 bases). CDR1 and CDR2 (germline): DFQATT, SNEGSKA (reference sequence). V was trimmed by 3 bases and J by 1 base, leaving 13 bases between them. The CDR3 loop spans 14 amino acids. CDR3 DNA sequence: TGCAGTGCTAGTCCAACTAGCTCGTCCTACGAGCAGTACTTC. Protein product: CSASPTSSSYEQYF.

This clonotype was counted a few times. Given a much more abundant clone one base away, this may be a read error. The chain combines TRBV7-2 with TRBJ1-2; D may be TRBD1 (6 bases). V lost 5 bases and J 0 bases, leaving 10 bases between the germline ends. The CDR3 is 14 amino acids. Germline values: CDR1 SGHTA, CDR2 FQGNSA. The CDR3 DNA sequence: TGTGCCAGCAGCGTAGACAGGACTAACTATGGCTACACCTTC. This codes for CASSVDRTNYGYTF.

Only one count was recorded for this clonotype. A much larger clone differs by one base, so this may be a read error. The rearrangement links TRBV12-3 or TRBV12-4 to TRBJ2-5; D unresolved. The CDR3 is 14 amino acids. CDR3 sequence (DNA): TGTGCCAGCAGTTTAGGCAGAAACCAAGAGGCCCAGTACTTC. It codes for CASSLGRNQEAQYF.

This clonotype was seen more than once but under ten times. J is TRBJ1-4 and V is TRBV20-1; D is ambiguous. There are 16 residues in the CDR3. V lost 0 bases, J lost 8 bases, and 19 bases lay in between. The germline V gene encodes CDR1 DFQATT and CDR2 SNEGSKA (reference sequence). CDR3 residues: CSAREMGGRSREKLFF. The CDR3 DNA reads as TGCAGTGCTAGAGAGATGGGTGGACGGTCGAGAGAAAAACTGTTTTTT.

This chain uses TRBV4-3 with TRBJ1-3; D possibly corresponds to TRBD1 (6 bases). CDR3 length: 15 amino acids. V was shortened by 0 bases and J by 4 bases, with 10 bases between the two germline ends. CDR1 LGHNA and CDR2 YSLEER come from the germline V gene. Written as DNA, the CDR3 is TGCGCCAGCAGCCAAGACGCGGGGGCCGGAAACACCATATATTTT. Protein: CASSQDAGAGNTIYF.

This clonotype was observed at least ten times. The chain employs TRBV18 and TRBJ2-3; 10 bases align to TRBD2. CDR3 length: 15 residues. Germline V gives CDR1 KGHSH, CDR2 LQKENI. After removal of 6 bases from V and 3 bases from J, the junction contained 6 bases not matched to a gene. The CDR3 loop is CASSSSGGATDTQYF. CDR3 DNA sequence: TGTGCCAGCTCTTCGAGCGGGGGGGCAACAGATACGCAGTATTTT.

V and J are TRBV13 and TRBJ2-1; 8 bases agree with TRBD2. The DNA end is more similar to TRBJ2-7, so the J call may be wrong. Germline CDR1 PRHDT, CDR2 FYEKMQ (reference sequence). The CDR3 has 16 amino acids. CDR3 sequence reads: CASSLRLATSYNEQYF. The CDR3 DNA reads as TGTGCCAGCAGCCTGCGACTAGCGACTTCCTACAATGAGCAGTACTTC.

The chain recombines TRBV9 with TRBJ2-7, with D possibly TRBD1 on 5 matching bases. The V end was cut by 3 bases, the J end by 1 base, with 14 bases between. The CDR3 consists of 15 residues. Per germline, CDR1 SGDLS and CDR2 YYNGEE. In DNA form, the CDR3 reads TGTGCCAGCAGCGATGCTGTGGGGCATTCCTACGAGCAGTACTTC. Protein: CASSDAVGHSYEQYF.

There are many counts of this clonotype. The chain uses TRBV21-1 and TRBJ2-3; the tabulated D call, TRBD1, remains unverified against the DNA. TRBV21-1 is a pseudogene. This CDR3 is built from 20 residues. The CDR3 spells CASSSRPGTGGAGTTDTQYF. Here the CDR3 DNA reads TGTGCCAGCAGCTCTCGCCCCGGGACAGGGGGCGCCGGTACGACAGATACGCAGTATTTT.

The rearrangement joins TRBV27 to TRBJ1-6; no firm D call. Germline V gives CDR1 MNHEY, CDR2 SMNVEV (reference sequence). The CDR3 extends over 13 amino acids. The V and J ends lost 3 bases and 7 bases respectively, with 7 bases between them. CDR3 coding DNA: TGTGCCAGCAGTTTGTTGGGGAATTCACCCCTCCACTTT. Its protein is CASSLLGNSPLHF.

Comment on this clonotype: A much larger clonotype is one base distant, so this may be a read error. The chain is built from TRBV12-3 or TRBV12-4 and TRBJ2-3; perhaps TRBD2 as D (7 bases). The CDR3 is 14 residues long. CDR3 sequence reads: CASSLGAGADPQYF. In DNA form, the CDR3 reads TGTGCCAGCAGTTTGGGGGCGGGGGCAGATCCGCAGTATTTT.

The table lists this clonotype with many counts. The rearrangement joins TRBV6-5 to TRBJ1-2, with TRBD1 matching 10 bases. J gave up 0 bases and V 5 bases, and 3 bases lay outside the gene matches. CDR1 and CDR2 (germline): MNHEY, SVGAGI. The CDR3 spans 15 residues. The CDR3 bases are TGTGCCAGCAGTCGGACAGGGGGTGCTAACTATGGCTACACCTTC. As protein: CASSRTGGANYGYTF.

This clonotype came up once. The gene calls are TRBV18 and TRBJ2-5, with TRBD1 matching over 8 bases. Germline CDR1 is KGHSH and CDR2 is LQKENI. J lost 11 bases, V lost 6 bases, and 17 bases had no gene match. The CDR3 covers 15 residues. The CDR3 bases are TGTGCCAGCTCGTCCCGGGACAGGCTCTTCGATGAGCAGTACTTC. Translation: CASSSRDRLFDEQYF.

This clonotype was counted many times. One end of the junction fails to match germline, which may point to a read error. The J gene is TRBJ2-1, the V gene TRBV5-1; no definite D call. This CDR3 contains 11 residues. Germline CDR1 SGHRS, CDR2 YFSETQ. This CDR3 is CASSLYNEQFF. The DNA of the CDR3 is TGTGCCAGCAGCTTATACAATGAGCAGTTCTTC.

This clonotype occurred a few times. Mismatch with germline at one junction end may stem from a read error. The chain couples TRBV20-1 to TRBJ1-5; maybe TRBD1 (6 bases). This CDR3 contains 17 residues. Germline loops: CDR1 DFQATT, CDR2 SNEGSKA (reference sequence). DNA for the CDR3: TGCAGTGCTAGAGTCGGACAGCGATTGATAAGCAATCCGCCCCAGCATTTT. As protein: CSARVGQRLISNPPQHF.

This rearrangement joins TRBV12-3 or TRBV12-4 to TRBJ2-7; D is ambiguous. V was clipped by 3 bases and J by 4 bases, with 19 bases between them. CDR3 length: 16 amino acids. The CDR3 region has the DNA TGTGCCAGCAGTTTTCGCGGCCTAGGCCGCTCTTACGAGCAGTACTTC. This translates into CASSFRGLGRSYEQYF.

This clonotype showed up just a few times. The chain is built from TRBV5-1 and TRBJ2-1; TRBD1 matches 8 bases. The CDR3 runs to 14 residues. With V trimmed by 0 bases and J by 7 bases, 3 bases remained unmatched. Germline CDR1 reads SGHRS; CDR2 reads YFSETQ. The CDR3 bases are TGCGCCAGCAGCTTGGAAGGACAGGGTAATGAGCAGTTCTTC. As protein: CASSLEGQGNEQFF.

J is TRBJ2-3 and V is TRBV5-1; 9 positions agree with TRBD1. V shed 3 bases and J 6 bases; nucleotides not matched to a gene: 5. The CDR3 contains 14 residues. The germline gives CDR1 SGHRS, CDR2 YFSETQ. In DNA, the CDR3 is TGCGCCAGCAGCTCCGGACAGGGGTTGGATACGCAGTATTTT. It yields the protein CASSSGQGLDTQYF.

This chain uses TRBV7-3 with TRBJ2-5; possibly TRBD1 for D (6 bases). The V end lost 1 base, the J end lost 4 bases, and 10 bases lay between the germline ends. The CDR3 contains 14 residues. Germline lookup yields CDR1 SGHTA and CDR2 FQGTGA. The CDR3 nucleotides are TGTGCCAGCAGCTTAATGCCCAGGGGAGAGACCCAGTACTTC. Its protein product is CASSLMPRGETQYF.

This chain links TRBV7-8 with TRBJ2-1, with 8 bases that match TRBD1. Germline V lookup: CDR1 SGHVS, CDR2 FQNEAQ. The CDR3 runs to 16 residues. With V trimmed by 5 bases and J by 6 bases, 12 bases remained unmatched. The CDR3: CASSHLAGGGGNEQFF. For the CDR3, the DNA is TGTGCCAGCAGCCACCTCGCAGGGGGCGGTGGCAATGAGCAGTTCTTC. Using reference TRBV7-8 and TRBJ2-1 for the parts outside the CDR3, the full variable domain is GAGVSQSPRYKVAKRGQDVALRCDPISGHVSLFWYQQALGQGPEFLTYFQNEAQLDKSGLPSDRFFAERPEGSVSTLKIQRTQQEDSAVYLCASSHLAGGGGNEQFFGPGTRLTVL.

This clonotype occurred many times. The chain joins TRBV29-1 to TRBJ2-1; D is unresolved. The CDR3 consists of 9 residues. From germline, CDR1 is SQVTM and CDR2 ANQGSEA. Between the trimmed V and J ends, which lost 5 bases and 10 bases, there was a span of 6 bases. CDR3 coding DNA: TGCAGCGTTTCGTACGAGCAGTTCTTC. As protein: CSVSYEQFF.

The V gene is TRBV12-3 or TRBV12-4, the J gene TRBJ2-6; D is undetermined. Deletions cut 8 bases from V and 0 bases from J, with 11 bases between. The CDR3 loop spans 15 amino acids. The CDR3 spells CASGVPGSGANVLTF. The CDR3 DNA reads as TGTGCCAGCGGGGTTCCGGGCTCTGGGGCCAACGTCCTGACTTTC.

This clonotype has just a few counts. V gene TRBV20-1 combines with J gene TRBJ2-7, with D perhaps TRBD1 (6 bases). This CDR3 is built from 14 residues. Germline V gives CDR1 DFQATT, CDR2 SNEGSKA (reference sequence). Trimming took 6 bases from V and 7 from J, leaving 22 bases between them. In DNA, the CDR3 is TGCAGTGCGCATAAGATGGCAGGGGCTGGTGAGCAGTACTTC. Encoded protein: CSAHKMAGAGEQYF.